The 18 T cell receptor beta chains listed next were all sequenced from one sample in a study of CD8 T cells in Susac syndrome. The RNA, roughly 0.45 to 1 ug, was put through reverse transcription using random hexamers. TCRdb ran MiXCR on the immunoSEQ multiplex PCR reads and lists one entry per CDR3 protein. The data contain around 160,000 distinct CDR3 sequences, about 93% of them singletons. The sample taken for sequencing was CD4+ T cells from PBMCs. Every receptor here comes from a human donor in good health.

V gene TRBV20-1 combines with J gene TRBJ2-2; 8 bases are a match to TRBD2. The ends lost 1 base at V and 4 bases at J; junction bases unmatched: 2. In germline, CDR1 is DFQATT, CDR2 SNEGSKA (reference sequence). The CDR3 covers 14 residues. DNA for the CDR3: TGCAGTGCTAGAGCGCGGGGGGTCACCGGGGAGCTGTTTTTT. Its protein is CSARARGVTGELFF.

This clonotype has just one count. This CDR3 is CASSAGLAADTQYF. CDR3 DNA sequence: TGTGCCAGCAGCGCGGGACTAGCGGCGGATACGCAGTATTTT. The chain uses TRBV5-6 and TRBJ2-3; TRBD2 aligns across 11 bases. Looked up from germline, CDR1 is SGHDT and CDR2 is YYEEEE. The CDR3 loop spans 14 amino acids. J gave up 6 bases and V 4 bases, and 4 bases lay outside the gene matches.

This chain links TRBV24-1 with TRBJ2-3; TRBD1 agrees at 9 bases. V dropped 4 bases and J dropped 2; count of bases not matched to a gene: 6. CDR3 length: 16 residues. Germline assignment: CDR1 KGHDR and CDR2 SFDVKD. CDR3 region: CATSDRGQGPTDTQYF. CDR3 nucleotide sequence: TGTGCCACCAGTGACCGGGGACAGGGCCCCACAGATACGCAGTATTTT.

This clonotype was detected a few times. The chain links TRBV7-2 to TRBJ2-7, with D hard to call. The V end lost 2 bases, the J end lost 2 bases, and 10 bases lay between the germline ends. This CDR3 has 14 amino acids. From germline, CDR1 is SGHTA and CDR2 FQGNSA. In nucleotides, the CDR3 is TGTGCCAGCAGCTTAACCGGCCAGACCTACGAGCAGTACTTC. Translation: CASSLTGQTYEQYF.

J is TRBJ2-5 and V is TRBV15; D is tentatively TRBD1 or TRBD2 (5 bases each). Trimming pared 4 bases from V and 12 bases from J, leaving 12 bases between. Germline CDR1 is LNHNV and CDR2 is YYDKDF (reference sequence). This CDR3 has 11 residues. In nucleotides, the CDR3 is TGTGCCACCAGCAACCGGGGCCAGAAGTACTTC. Translation: CATSNRGQKYF.

The J gene is TRBJ1-2, the V gene TRBV29-1; no definite D call. V lost 7 bases to trimming and J lost 3 bases, with 12 bases between them. CDR3 length: 12 amino acids. CDR1 SQVTM and CDR2 ANQGSEA come from the germline V gene. The CDR3 DNA is TGCAGCGACACGGACGATTACTATGGCTACACCTTC. Amino acids: CSDTDDYYGYTF.

This clonotype was seen a few times. The chain has TRBV7-9 and TRBJ2-5; D gene uncertain. V lost 6 bases and J 2 bases, leaving 10 bases between the germline ends. Germline CDR1 SEHNR, CDR2 FQNEAQ (reference sequence). The CDR3 is made up of 13 amino acids. The CDR3 DNA is TGTGCCAGCAGTTTGGGTCTTCAAGAGACCCAGTACTTC. It encodes CASSLGLQETQYF. The complete variable domain, with remaining parts taken from reference TRBV7-9 and TRBJ2-5, reads DTGVSQNPRHKITKRGQNVTFRCDPISEHNRLYWYRQTLGQGPEFLTYFQNEAQLEKSRLLSDRFSAERPKGSFSTLEIQRTEQGDSAMYLCASSLGLQETQYFGPGTRLLVL.

This clonotype has a single count. The V call is TRBV18, the J call TRBJ2-7; 9 nucleotides agree with TRBD2. This CDR3 has 15 amino acids. V lost 2 bases and J lost 1; bases outside the gene matches: 3. From germline, CDR1 is KGHSH and CDR2 LQKENI. CDR3 residues: CASSPSAGGSYEQYF. Written as DNA, the CDR3 is TGTGCCAGCTCACCAAGTGCGGGGGGGTCCTACGAGCAGTACTTC.

This clonotype has just one count. The rearrangement links TRBV9 to TRBJ1-5; TRBD1 aligns across 11 bases. This CDR3 has 16 amino acids. In germline, CDR1 is SGDLS, CDR2 YYNGEE. V shed 3 bases, J shed 4 bases, and the junction held 6 bases outside the gene matches. CDR3 protein: CASSAGQGAGNQPQHF. CDR3 nucleotides: TGTGCCAGCAGCGCCGGACAGGGGGCCGGTAATCAGCCCCAGCATTTT.

The chain employs TRBV19 and TRBJ1-3, with 9 bases identical to TRBD1. CDR1 and CDR2 (germline): LNHDA, SQIVND (reference sequence). J was trimmed by 3 bases and V by 5 bases; bases with no gene match: 8. The CDR3 is made up of 16 amino acids. The CDR3 here is CASSGYRGQIGNTIYF. Here the CDR3 DNA reads TGTGCCAGTAGTGGGTACAGGGGGCAGATTGGAAACACCATATATTTT. The full variable domain, its missing parts supplied by reference TRBV19 and TRBJ1-3, is DGGITQSPKYLFRKEGQNVTLSCEQNLNHDAMYWYRQDPGQGLRLIYYSQIVNDFQKGDIAEGYSVSREKKESFPLTVTSAQKNPTAFYLCASSGYRGQIGNTIYFGEGSWLTVV.

The chain uses TRBV5-1 and TRBJ1-2, with D perhaps TRBD1 (5 bases). Germline V gives CDR1 SGHRS, CDR2 YFSETQ. CDR3 size: 13 residues. With 2 bases removed from V and 6 bases from J, the gap between germline ends came to 11 bases. CDR3 bases: TGCGCCAGCAGCTTAACAGGTGAGGATGGCTACACCTTC. It translates to CASSLTGEDGYTF.

This chain links TRBV30 with TRBJ2-3; D gene unclear. The germline V gene has CDR1 GTSNPN and CDR2 SVGIG (reference sequence). CDR3 length equals 15 residues. V was pared by 0 bases and J by 0 bases, with 10 bases between. CDR3 loop: CAWSVRSSSTDTQYF. The CDR3 coding sequence is TGTGCCTGGAGTGTACGAAGCTCTAGCACAGATACGCAGTATTTT.

This chain connects TRBV7-2 to TRBJ1-5; no clear D gene. The V and J ends lost 1 base and 0 bases respectively, with 4 bases between them. CDR1 SGHTA and CDR2 FQGNSA come from the germline V gene. The CDR3 runs 14 residues. The CDR3: CASSLGPSNQPQHF. Here the CDR3 DNA reads TGTGCCAGCAGCTTAGGACCTAGCAATCAGCCCCAGCATTTT.

V is TRBV23-1 and J is TRBJ1-1; a possible D gene is TRBD1 (5 bases). TRBV23-1 belongs to the ORF category, with a function that is uncertain. The CDR3 contains 15 residues. Deletions cut 2 bases from V and 3 bases from J, with 13 bases between. This CDR3 is CASSQQGWGDTEAFF. The DNA for the CDR3 is TGCGCCAGCAGTCAACAGGGTTGGGGAGACACTGAAGCTTTCTTT.

This chain links TRBV6-6 with TRBJ2-7, with 7 positions matching TRBD1. Losses at the gene ends were 6 bases for V and 5 bases for J; bases not matched to a gene: 10. The CDR3 length is 14 residues. Germline-derived CDR1 and CDR2 are MNHNY and SVGAGI (reference sequence). The CDR3 here is CASSKGDSTNEQYF. The CDR3 nucleotides are TGTGCCAGCAGCAAAGGGGACAGTACTAACGAGCAGTACTTC.

V and J are TRBV7-2 and TRBJ2-1; 11 bases match TRBD2. The CDR3 consists of 15 residues. From germline, CDR1 is SGHTA and CDR2 FQGNSA. The ends lost 1 base at V and 10 bases at J; junction bases unmatched: 6. The CDR3 reads CASSLDSGGAREQFF. CDR3 nucleotide sequence: TGTGCCAGCAGCTTAGATAGCGGGGGGGCAAGGGAGCAGTTCTTC.

This chain uses TRBV5-1 with TRBJ1-2; 7 bases align to TRBD1. With V trimmed by 4 bases and J by 0 bases, 3 bases remained unmatched. This CDR3 region has 14 residues. CDR1 SGHRS and CDR2 YFSETQ come from the germline V gene. The CDR3 nucleotides read TGCGCCAGCAGCGTCGGACAGGCTAACTATGGCTACACCTTC. It yields the protein CASSVGQANYGYTF. Supplemented by reference TRBV5-1 and TRBJ1-2, the full variable domain reads KAGVTQTPRYLIKTRGQQVTLSCSPISGHRSVSWYQQTPGQGLQFLFEYFSETQRNKGNFPGRFSGRQFSNSRSEMNVSTLELGDSALYLCASSVGQANYGYTFGSGTRLTVV.

The chain carries TRBV24-1 and TRBJ2-6; D gene ambiguous. The CDR3 runs 15 residues. V dropped 7 bases and J dropped 0 bases, with 9 bases sitting between them. Germline CDR1 is KGHDR and CDR2 is SFDVKD. The CDR3 here is CATSSWNSGANVLTF. The CDR3 DNA reads as TGTGCCACCAGCTCCTGGAACTCTGGGGCCAACGTCCTGACTTTC.